These T cell receptor beta chains were read from a single sample in a study of T cell changes during pregnancy in multiple sclerosis. Clones were read by immunoSEQ multiplex PCR, and TCRdb kept only the in-frame ones, dropping some. The repertoire holds 40,000 to 60,000 clones, with about nine tenths as singletons. The sequencing here drew on CD4+ T cells from peripheral blood mononuclear cells, taken after pregnancy. Receptors were obtained from a female donor with multiple sclerosis, enrolled in a pregnancy study. CDR3s include the opening cysteine and the closing phenylalanine or tryptophan. A D gene is named only where the DNA matches it firmly. Clone size, where shown, is once, few, many, or a class for clones that have expanded.

D gene,J gene,clone size,V gene,CDR3 DNA,CDR3 protein
NA,TRBJ2-1,few,TRBV9,TGTGCCAGCAGCCCCCTCCCTACGTCCTACAATGAGCAGTTCTTC,CASSPLPTSYNEQFF
NA,TRBJ2-3,NA,TRBV9,TGTGCCAGCAGCGTAGAGGGGCGAGGAGGGGGGGGCACAGATACGCAGTATTTT,CASSVEGRGGGGTDTQYF
NA,TRBJ2-3,NA,TRBV6-1,TGTGCCAGCGGACACAAACCAGATACGCAGTATTTT,CASGHKPDTQYF
TRBD1,TRBJ1-1,NA,TRBV5-1,TGCGCCAGCAGCTGGGGACAGGGGAACACTGAAGCTTTCTTT,CASSWGQGNTEAFF
NA,TRBJ2-2,few,TRBV7-9,TGTGCCAGCAGCCTGGCGTTACAGGTGACCGGGGAGCTGTTTTTT,CASSLALQVTGELFF
TRBD2,TRBJ2-1,NA,TRBV28,TGTGCCAGCAGGGGGGCGGGGCTAGCGGGAGGTTTGTCGAGGAATGAGCAGTTCTTC,CASRGAGLAGGLSRNEQFF
NA,TRBJ2-1,NA,TRBV4-3,TGCGCCAGCAGCCGAGGACAGTACAATGAGCAGTTCTTC,CASSRGQYNEQFF
TRBD1,TRBJ1-2,NA,TRBV5-1,TGCGCCAGCAGCAAACTGGGGGACAGTAACTATGGCTACACCTTC,CASSKLGDSNYGYTF
NA,TRBJ2-1,NA,TRBV19,TGTGCCAGTAGTATCTCGGGTCGGTACAATGAGCAGTTCTTC,CASSISGRYNEQFF
TRBD2,TRBJ2-7,NA,TRBV9,TGTGCCAGCAGCGTAGAAGGTGCGGGAGCCTACAACGAGCAGTACTTC,CASSVEGAGAYNEQYF
TRBD2,TRBJ2-1,NA,TRBV7-8,TGTGCCAGCAGCTTAGGCGGGAGGCATGGTGAGCAGTTCTTC,CASSLGGRHGEQFF
NA,TRBJ2-3,NA,TRBV29-1,TGCAGCGTTGAAGTTAGTGGGACACGAGAAGATACGCAGTATTTT,CSVEVSGTREDTQYF
TRBD2,TRBJ2-3,NA,TRBV5-1,TGCGCCAGCAGCTATGGACTAGCGGGAGGAAAGGGCACAGATACGCAGTATTTT,CASSYGLAGGKGTDTQYF
NA,TRBJ2-3,NA,TRBV28,TGTGCCAGCAGTTTTCGGTACACAGATACGCAGTATTTT,CASSFRYTDTQYF
NA,TRBJ2-3,NA,TRBV6-6,TGTGCCAGCAGTAGAAGGGGGGGAAGTGATACGCAGTATTTT,CASSRRGGSDTQYF
TRBD1,TRBJ1-5,NA,TRBV5-1,TGCGCCAGCAGCATCGGACAGGGAGGGCAGCCCCAGCATTTT,CASSIGQGGQPQHF
NA,TRBJ2-7,few,TRBV6-5,TGTGCCAGCGGACAGCTCCCCTACGAGCAGTACTTC,CASGQLPYEQYF
TRBD1,TRBJ1-1,NA,TRBV4-1,TGCGCCAGCAGCCACGCCGCGATTAGACAGGGGAAAAACACTGAAGCTTTCTTT,CASSHAAIRQGKNTEAFF
TRBD1,TRBJ2-7,NA,TRBV7-2,TGTGCCAGCAGCCCTCGACAGGGTTTGGGCTACGAGCAGTACTTC,CASSPRQGLGYEQYF
NA,TRBJ2-7,NA,TRBV27,TGTGCCAGCAGTTTATCAACGGGCTCCTACGAGCAGTACTTC,CASSLSTGSYEQYF
NA,TRBJ1-2,NA,TRBV19,TGTGCCAGTAGTGAGGGTAACTATGGCTACACCTTC,CASSEGNYGYTF
NA,TRBJ1-1,NA,TRBV18,TGTGCCAGCTCACCGCTGGACTGGGCTGAAGCTTTCTTT,CASSPLDWAEAFF
NA,TRBJ2-1,NA,TRBV25-1,TGTGCCAGCAGTGATTTGGGGAGGACCAACAATGAGCAGTTCTTC,CASSDLGRTNNEQFF
TRBD1,TRBJ1-2,NA,TRBV28,TGTGCCAGCAGTCCCCTCACCCAGACAGGGTATGGCTACACCTTC,CASSPLTQTGYGYTF
TRBD2,TRBJ2-1,NA,TRBV13,TGTGCCAGCAGCTTATATGCGGGAGGCTCCAATGAGCAGTTCTTC,CASSLYAGGSNEQFF
TRBD2,TRBJ2-1,NA,TRBV9,TGTGCCAGCAGCGTACGACTAGCGGAGTACAATGAGCAGTTCTTC,CASSVRLAEYNEQFF
TRBD1,TRBJ2-2,NA,TRBV7-3,TGTGCCAGCAGCATACAGGGGGCTACCGGGGAGCTGTTTTTT,CASSIQGATGELFF
NA,TRBJ1-4,NA,TRBV29-1,TGCAGCGTTGGTGAGGGATGGGATGCAAAACTGTTTTTT,CSVGEGWDAKLFF
NA,TRBJ2-5,NA,TRBV2,TGTGCCAGCGGACAGATCCAAGAGACCCAGTACTTC,CASGQIQETQYF
TRBD1,TRBJ2-2,NA,TRBV27,TGTGCCAGCAGTAGACAGGGGGCTCTGCCCTCCGGGGAGCTGTTTTTT,CASSRQGALPSGELFF
TRBD2,TRBJ2-4,NA,TRBV5-5,TGTGCCAGCAGCTTGGACCTAAGCGGGGGCCAAAACATTCAGTACTTC,CASSLDLSGGQNIQYF
NA,TRBJ2-1,NA,TRBV4-2,TGTGCCAGCAGCCAAGTGTCCAGCGGGCCCTACAATGAGCAGTTCTTC,CASSQVSSGPYNEQFF
NA,TRBJ2-5,NA,TRBV15,TGTGCCACCAGCAGAGAGGTGGCAGGGCAACAAGAGACCCAGTACTTC,CATSREVAGQQETQYF
NA,TRBJ1-4,NA,TRBV11-2,TGTGCCAGCAGCTTAGTACGGGGGGAAAAACTGTTTTTT,CASSLVRGEKLFF
TRBD2,TRBJ2-1,NA,TRBV28,TGTGCCAGCAGTAACATCCCCGGGACTAGCGGGTACAATGAGCAGTTCTTC,CASSNIPGTSGYNEQFF
TRBD1,TRBJ1-2,NA,TRBV29-1,TGCAGCGTTGCCACAGGGGCGCGGGCTTCAATGGGCTACACCTTC,CSVATGARASMGYTF
TRBD2,TRBJ2-1,NA,TRBV11-2,TGTGCCAGCACCCGCGGCGGGACTAGACTTTACAATGAGCAGTTCTTC,CASTRGGTRLYNEQFF
NA,TRBJ2-1,NA,TRBV7-2,TGTGCCAGCAGCTCGGACGTTACGGGGAATGAGCAGTTCTTC,CASSSDVTGNEQFF
NA,TRBJ1-1,once,TRBV28,TGTGCCAGCAGTTTACAGAACACTGAAGCTTTCTTT,CASSLQNTEAFF
TRBD2,TRBJ2-3,once,TRBV6-5,TGTGCCAGCCGCGGGAGGGCCCGGGATACGCAGTATTTT,CASRGRARDTQYF
TRBD2,TRBJ2-5,NA,TRBV28,TGTGCCAGCAGTTTTCGGGCTAGCGGGAGAAGCAAAGAGACCCAGTACTTC,CASSFRASGRSKETQYF
NA,TRBJ1-5,NA,TRBV21-1,TGTGCCAGCAGCAAAGCGGGACAGGGTAATCAGCCCCAGCATTTT,CASSKAGQGNQPQHF
TRBD2,TRBJ2-7,NA,TRBV6-4,TGTGCCAGCAGCCTTCGGACTAGCGGGTACGAGCAGTACTTC,CASSLRTSGYEQYF
TRBD2,TRBJ2-7,NA,TRBV11-2,TGTGCCAGCAGCTCTAGCGGGAGGGCGCACGAGCAGTACTTC,CASSSSGRAHEQYF